These 2 T cell receptor beta chains came from one sample sequenced in a study of stem cell transplantation in POMP-related autoinflammatory disease. Clones were read by immunoSEQ multiplex PCR, and TCRdb kept only the in-frame ones, dropping some. The sample holds roughly 28,000 clones; roughly 80% are singletons and the top ten take around 2.5%. The source material was CD4+ T cells from PBMCs, sampled before stem cell transplantation. These receptors were collected from a human donor with POMP-related autoinflammation and immune dysregulation (PRAID).

This chain uses TRBV18 with TRBJ2-3; D unresolved. The germline V gene encodes CDR1 KGHSH and CDR2 LQKENI. With 2 bases removed from V and 1 base from J, the gap between germline ends came to 19 bases. The CDR3 is made up of 18 amino acids. The CDR3: CASSPMTPWAFGTDTQYF. As DNA, the CDR3 is TGTGCCAGCTCACCAATGACTCCATGGGCCTTCGGCACAGATACGCAGTATTTT.

The V and J genes are TRBV9 and TRBJ2-3; 9 nucleotides agree with TRBD2. The germline V gene has CDR1 SGDLS and CDR2 YYNGEE. V was clipped by 3 bases and J by 4 bases; unmatched bases: 9. The CDR3 runs 16 residues. CDR3 DNA sequence: TGTGCCAGCAGCGAAAGTGCTAGCGGGAAACCAGATACGCAGTATTTT. It yields the protein CASSESASGKPDTQYF.